The clone carrying this TCR beta chain appeared a single time. Its antigen is unknown. This entry is derived from a study of a mutant IDH1 vaccine in newly diagnosed glioma. About the study: The study started vaccination 4-6 weeks after radiotherapy alone, or with temozolomide cycles. Patients were pretreated with radiotherapy, temozolomide, or both, mostly both. The treated population exhibited a male proportion of around 62%, a female proportion of 37.5%, and a mean age of about 40 years. Week 35 was assigned to visit V12, and week 47 was assigned to visit V13.

This table comes from immunoSEQ multiplex PCR, and its TCRdb copy is limited to in-frame clones, with some not included. In the table there are 45,000 to 50,000 clones, around 90% of which are singletons. The time point here: week 35, safety follow-up. One vaccine dose held 300 ug of mutant IDH1 20-mer peptide and came with topical imiquimod. CDR3 length: 16 residues. Deletions cut 2 bases from V and 1 base from J, with 14 bases between. Germline CDR1 and CDR2: MGHRA and YSYEKL. This specimen was PBMCs, taken from a glioma patient whose treatment included an IDH1 peptide vaccine. V gene TRBV4-1 combines with J gene TRBJ1-1; D call uncertain. The TCR sequence derives from a middle-aged woman with glioma. The CDR3 DNA reads TGCGCCAGCAGCCAACAGGACGGATACGCGAACACTGAAGCTTTCTTT. The encoded protein is CASSQQDGYANTEAFF.